A single sample is the source of the 22 T cell receptor beta chains below, sequenced in a study of T cells in Graves' hyperthyroidism and ophthalmopathy. TCR beta CDR3 regions were amplified from RNA transcripts. Primed by the HTBI set, a first-round RT-PCR was run on the TCR CDR3. One entry per CDR3 protein results from TCRdb running MiXCR on the multiplex PCR reads. Altogether 700,000 or so distinct CDR3 sequences are present, about 15% being singletons, with the ten largest covering roughly 8%. Sequenced input: blood. The receptors originated from a man in his late teens or twenties with Graves' hyperthyroidism.

The genes are TRBV20-1 and TRBJ2-1; 10 bases align to TRBD2. This CDR3 is built from 16 residues. The germline V gene encodes CDR1 DFQATT and CDR2 SNEGSKA (reference sequence). J gave up 8 bases and V 3 bases, and 13 bases lay outside the gene matches. The CDR3 coding sequence is TGCAGTGCTAGCGGGGAGCTAGCGGGAGCTGGCGATGAGCAGTTCTTC. It specifies CSASGELAGAGDEQFF.

There are a few counts of this clonotype. The rearrangement links TRBV12-3 or TRBV12-4 to TRBJ2-1, with 10 bases lining up with TRBD1. The length of the CDR3 is 14 residues. Germline trimming cut 11 bases from V and 4 bases from J; bases unmatched to any gene: 8. CDR3 in amino acids: CAATDRGSYNEQFF. CDR3 DNA sequence: TGTGCCGCCACGGACAGGGGGTCTTACAATGAGCAGTTCTTC.

In this sample, this clonotype turned up many times. J is TRBJ1-2 and V is TRBV12-3 or TRBV12-4; 7 positions agree with TRBD1. The CDR3 length is 16 residues. After removal of 6 bases from V and 2 bases from J, the junction contained 12 bases not matched to a gene. CDR3 coding DNA: TGTGCCAGCAGACTTCGGACAGGCAATACGAACTATGGCTACACCTTC. It codes for CASRLRTGNTNYGYTF.

This clonotype was detected only a few times. The chain recombines TRBV10-2 with TRBJ2-2; 10 nucleotides line up with TRBD2. This CDR3 has 15 amino acids. From germline, CDR1 is WSHSY and CDR2 SAAADI. V trimming: 3 bases; J trimming: 8 bases; junction bases outside the gene matches: 6. CDR3 amino acids: CASSEPGLAKGELFF. CDR3 bases: TGCGCCAGCAGTGAACCGGGACTAGCGAAAGGGGAGCTGTTTTTT.

V usage is TRBV28 and J usage is TRBJ2-7, with 8 bases identical to TRBD1. Germline CDR1 is MDHEN and CDR2 is SYDVKM. Losses at the gene ends were 0 bases for V and 5 bases for J; bases not matched to a gene: 6. CDR3 length equals 15 residues. The CDR3 sequence is CASSLWQGAVDEQYF. CDR3 nucleotide sequence: TGTGCCAGCAGTTTATGGCAGGGGGCGGTCGACGAGCAGTACTTC. Complete variable domain (other parts from reference TRBV28 and TRBJ2-7): DVKVTQSSRYLVKRTGEKVFLECVQDMDHENMFWYRQDPGLGLRLIYFSYDVKMKEKGDIPEGYSVSREKKERFSLILESASTNQTSMYLCASSLWQGAVDEQYFGPGTRLTVT.

This clonotype was observed a few times. The V gene is TRBV10-3, the J gene TRBJ1-3; tentative D call: TRBD1 (5 bases). The CDR3 extends over 15 amino acids. With 2 bases removed from V and 4 bases from J, the gap between germline ends came to 12 bases. Germline-derived CDR1 and CDR2 are ENHRY and SYGVKD. The CDR3 is CAISERGLGGNTIYF. CDR3 coding DNA: TGTGCCATCAGTGAGCGGGGCCTTGGCGGAAACACCATATATTTT.

This clonotype was detected many times. The rearrangement uses TRBV6-6 and TRBJ2-1; 7 nucleotides agree with TRBD1. V was clipped by 2 bases and J by 5 bases; unmatched bases: 9. CDR3 length equals 16 residues. CDR1 and CDR2 (germline): MNHNY, SVGAGI (reference sequence). The CDR3 region is CASSYATGSYHNEQFF. DNA for the CDR3: TGTGCCAGCAGTTACGCGACAGGGAGTTATCACAATGAGCAGTTCTTC.

This clonotype was recorded at least ten times. This chain links TRBV27 with TRBJ1-1, with D hard to call. Trimming took off 4 bases at V and 5 bases at J, with 5 bases between the two ends. Germline CDR1 reads MNHEY; CDR2 reads SMNVEV (reference sequence). This CDR3 comprises 11 residues. The CDR3 nucleotides are TGTGCCAGCAGTTCCAGAACTGAAGCTTTCTTT. It is translated as CASSSRTEAFF.

The chain carries TRBV29-1 and TRBJ1-1, with 7 bases aligning to TRBD1. Germline CDR1 SQVTM, CDR2 ANQGSEA. This CDR3 has 13 residues. Trimming took 5 bases from V and 0 from J; bases not matched to a gene: 3. CDR3 sequence: CSVMGQMNTEAFF. The CDR3 bases are TGCAGCGTTATGGGACAGATGAACACTGAAGCTTTCTTT.

This clonotype came up many times. The CDR3: CAWSVGQGVEQYF. CDR3 in DNA: TGTGCCTGGAGTGTCGGGCAGGGAGTCGAGCAGTACTTC. The V gene is TRBV30, the J gene TRBJ2-7; D might be TRBD1 or TRBD2, each matching 5 bases. The CDR3 contains 13 residues. Trimming cost V 0 bases and J 6 bases, with 12 bases left between them. Germline CDR1 reads GTSNPN; CDR2 reads SVGIG (reference sequence).

The table lists this clonotype with many counts. The rearrangement uses TRBV2 and TRBJ1-2; 10 positions agree with TRBD1. Germline V lookup: CDR1 SNHLY, CDR2 FYNNEI. The CDR3 is made up of 14 amino acids. Germline trimming cut 1 base from V and 7 bases from J; bases unmatched to any gene: 3. The CDR3 loop reads CASSEGQGAGGYTF. In DNA, the CDR3 is TGTGCCAGCAGTGAAGGACAGGGGGCCGGTGGCTACACCTTC.

This clonotype has at least ten counts. The chain has TRBV20-1 and TRBJ1-1; no definite D call. Germline V gives CDR1 DFQATT, CDR2 SNEGSKA (reference sequence). This CDR3 region has 14 residues. V shed 0 bases and J shed 4 bases, with 12 bases lying between them. The DNA of the CDR3 is TGCAGTGCTAGAGAGGCAGGTCGGGGCACTGAAGCTTTCTTT. As protein: CSAREAGRGTEAFF.

This clonotype was seen at least ten times. The chain joins TRBV12-3 or TRBV12-4 to TRBJ2-1; 11 bases fit TRBD2. This CDR3 contains 19 residues. Trimming took 2 bases from V and 7 from J; bases not matched to a gene: 16. This CDR3 reads CASSLFPILLAGVRNEQFF. The CDR3 nucleotides read TGTGCCAGCAGTTTATTCCCCATCCTACTAGCGGGAGTTCGGAATGAGCAGTTCTTC.

The table lists this clonotype with many counts. The chain recombines TRBV2 with TRBJ2-7; D tentatively reads TRBD1 or TRBD2 (5 bases each). This CDR3 contains 12 residues. Germline V gene sequence: CDR1 SNHLY, CDR2 FYNNEI. V lost 6 bases, J lost 5 bases, and 11 bases lay in between. CDR3 sequence reads: CASRPTGHEQYF. In nucleotides, the CDR3 is TGTGCCAGCAGACCGACGGGACACGAGCAGTACTTC.

This rearrangement joins TRBV4-3 to TRBJ2-1; 9 bases are shared with TRBD2. The V and J ends lost 0 bases and 7 bases, in that order; junction bases with no gene match: 10. Germline V CDR1 and CDR2: LGHNA, YSLEER. CDR3 length: 17 amino acids. The DNA of the CDR3 is TGCGCCAGCAGCCAAGAGGGCCAGCGGGAGGCCCCTAATGAGCAGTTCTTC. Protein: CASSQEGQREAPNEQFF.

This clonotype was seen at least ten times. The CDR3, as DNA: TGTGCCAGCAGCTTAGGACTAGCGGGCACAGATACGCAGTATTTT. Amino acids: CASSLGLAGTDTQYF. This chain joins TRBV7-2 and TRBJ2-3; 9 positions match TRBD2. Germline values: CDR1 SGHTA, CDR2 FQGNSA. The CDR3 loop spans 15 amino acids. V lost 1 base and J lost 1; bases outside the gene matches: 0.

The rearrangement uses TRBV20-1 and TRBJ2-7; possible D gene TRBD2, 6 bases. From germline, CDR1 is DFQATT and CDR2 SNEGSKA (reference sequence). This CDR3 is built from 14 residues. The V gene lost 4 bases and the J gene lost 0 bases, with 13 bases spanning the gap. CDR3 coding DNA: TGCAGTGCTAAGAATGCGGGGAGCTCCTACGAGCAGTACTTC. This translates into CSAKNAGSSYEQYF.

The V and J genes are TRBV19 and TRBJ2-7; D uncertain. The CDR3 covers 14 residues. Germline assignment: CDR1 LNHDA and CDR2 SQIVND (reference sequence). Between the trimmed V and J ends, which lost 6 bases and 3 bases, there was a span of 15 bases. The CDR3 sequence is CASSPGVVVYEQYF. For the CDR3, the DNA is TGTGCCAGTAGCCCGGGTGTGGTAGTCTACGAGCAGTACTTC.

The rearrangement joins TRBV12-3 or TRBV12-4 to TRBJ1-1; perhaps TRBD1 as D (5 bases). V shed 4 bases and J shed 1 base, with 7 bases lying between them. CDR3 length: 13 amino acids. The CDR3 DNA reads as TGTGCCAGCAGTTGGGGCGAGAACACTGAAGCTTTCTTT. Its protein is CASSWGENTEAFF.

The genes are TRBV28 and TRBJ2-7; 10 bases fit TRBD2. Germline V gene lookup returns CDR1 MDHEN and CDR2 SYDVKM. CDR3 length equals 16 residues. V trimming: 3 bases; J trimming: 3 bases; junction bases outside the gene matches: 8. The CDR3 spells CASSFRPASGSYEQYF. The CDR3 bases are TGTGCCAGCAGTTTCCGCCCTGCTAGCGGGAGCTACGAGCAGTACTTC.

The rearrangement uses TRBV19 and TRBJ2-1, with D perhaps TRBD2 (6 bases). V gave up 5 bases and J gave up 7 bases, with 12 bases separating them. The germline V gene has CDR1 LNHDA and CDR2 SQIVND (reference sequence). The CDR3 has 13 residues. As DNA, the CDR3 is TGTGCCAGTAGTGGGGACTCTGTAAATGAGCAGTTCTTC. It is translated as CASSGDSVNEQFF.

The V and J genes are TRBV4-2 and TRBJ1-5; unclear D gene. V lost 0 bases and J 6 bases, leaving 12 bases between the germline ends. Germline V CDR1 and CDR2: LGHNA, YNFKEQ. CDR3 length: 15 residues. The CDR3 sequence: CASSQDLGRSQPQHF. The DNA for the CDR3 is TGTGCCAGCAGCCAAGATCTGGGGAGGAGTCAGCCCCAGCATTTT.